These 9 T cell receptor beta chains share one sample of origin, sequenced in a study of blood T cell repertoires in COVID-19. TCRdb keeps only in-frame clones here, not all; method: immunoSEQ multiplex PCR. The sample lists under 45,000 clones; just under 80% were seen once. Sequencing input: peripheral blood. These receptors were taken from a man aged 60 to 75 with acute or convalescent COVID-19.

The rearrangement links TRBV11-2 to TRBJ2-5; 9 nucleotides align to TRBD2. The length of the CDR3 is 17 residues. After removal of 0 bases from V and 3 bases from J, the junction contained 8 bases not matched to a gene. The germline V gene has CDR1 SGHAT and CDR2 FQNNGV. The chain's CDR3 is CASSLEPPGLAEETQYF. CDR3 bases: TGTGCCAGCAGCTTAGAGCCACCGGGACTAGCCGAAGAGACCCAGTACTTC.

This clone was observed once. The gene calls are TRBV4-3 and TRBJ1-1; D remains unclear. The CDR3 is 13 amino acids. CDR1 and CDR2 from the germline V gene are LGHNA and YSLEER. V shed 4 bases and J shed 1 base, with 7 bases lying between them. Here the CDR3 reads CASSLFRNTEAFF. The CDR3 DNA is TGCGCCAGCAGCCTCTTTAGGAACACTGAAGCTTTCTTT.

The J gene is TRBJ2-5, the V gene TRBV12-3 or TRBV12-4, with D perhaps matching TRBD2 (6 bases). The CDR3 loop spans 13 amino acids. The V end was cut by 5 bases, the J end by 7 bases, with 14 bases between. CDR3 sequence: CASSPGDPGTQYF. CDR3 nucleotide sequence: TGTGCCAGCAGTCCGGGGGACCCGGGGACCCAGTACTTC.

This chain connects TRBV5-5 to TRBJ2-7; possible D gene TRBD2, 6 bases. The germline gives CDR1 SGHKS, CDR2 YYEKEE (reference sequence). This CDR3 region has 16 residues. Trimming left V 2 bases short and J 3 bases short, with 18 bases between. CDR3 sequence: CASSLGVGGLYYEQYF. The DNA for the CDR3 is TGTGCCAGCAGCTTAGGAGTCGGGGGTCTCTACTACGAGCAGTACTTC.

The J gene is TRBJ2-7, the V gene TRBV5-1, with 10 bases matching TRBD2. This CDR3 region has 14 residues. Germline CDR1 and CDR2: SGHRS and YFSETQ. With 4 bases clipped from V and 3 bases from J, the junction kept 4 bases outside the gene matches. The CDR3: CASSRSSGSYEQYF. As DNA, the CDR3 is TGCGCCAGCAGCCGCTCTAGCGGGAGCTACGAGCAGTACTTC. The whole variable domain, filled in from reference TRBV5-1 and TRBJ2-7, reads KAGVTQTPRYLIKTRGQQVTLSCSPISGHRSVSWYQQTPGQGLQFLFEYFSETQRNKGNFPGRFSGRQFSNSRSEMNVSTLELGDSALYLCASSRSSGSYEQYFGPGTRLTVT.

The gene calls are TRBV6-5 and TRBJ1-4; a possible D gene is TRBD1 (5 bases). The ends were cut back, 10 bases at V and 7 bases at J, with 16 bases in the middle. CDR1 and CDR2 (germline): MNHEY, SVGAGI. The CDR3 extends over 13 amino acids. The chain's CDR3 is CATGRGVSEKLFF. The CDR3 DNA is TGTGCCACCGGGAGGGGAGTTTCTGAAAAACTGTTTTTT.

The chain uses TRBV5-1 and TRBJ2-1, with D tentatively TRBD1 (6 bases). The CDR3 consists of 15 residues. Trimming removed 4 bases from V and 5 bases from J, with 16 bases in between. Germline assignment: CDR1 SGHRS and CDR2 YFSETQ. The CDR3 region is CASSPAGTNHNEQFF. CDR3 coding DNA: TGCGCCAGCAGCCCCGCAGGGACAAATCACAATGAGCAGTTCTTC.

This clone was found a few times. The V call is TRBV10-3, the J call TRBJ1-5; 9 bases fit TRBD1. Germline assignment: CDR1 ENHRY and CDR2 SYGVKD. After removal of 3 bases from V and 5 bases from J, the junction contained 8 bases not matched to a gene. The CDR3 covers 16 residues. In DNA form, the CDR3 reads TGTGCCATCAGTGAACGAGACAGGGGGGACCATCAGCCCCAGCATTTT. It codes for CAISERDRGDHQPQHF.

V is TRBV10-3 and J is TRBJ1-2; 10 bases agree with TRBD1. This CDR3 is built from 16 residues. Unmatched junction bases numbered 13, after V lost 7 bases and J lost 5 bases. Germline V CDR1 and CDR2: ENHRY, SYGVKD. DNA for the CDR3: TGTGCCATCATCGGGTCTGTGGGACAGGGGTTTTATGGCTACACCTTC. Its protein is CAIIGSVGQGFYGYTF.